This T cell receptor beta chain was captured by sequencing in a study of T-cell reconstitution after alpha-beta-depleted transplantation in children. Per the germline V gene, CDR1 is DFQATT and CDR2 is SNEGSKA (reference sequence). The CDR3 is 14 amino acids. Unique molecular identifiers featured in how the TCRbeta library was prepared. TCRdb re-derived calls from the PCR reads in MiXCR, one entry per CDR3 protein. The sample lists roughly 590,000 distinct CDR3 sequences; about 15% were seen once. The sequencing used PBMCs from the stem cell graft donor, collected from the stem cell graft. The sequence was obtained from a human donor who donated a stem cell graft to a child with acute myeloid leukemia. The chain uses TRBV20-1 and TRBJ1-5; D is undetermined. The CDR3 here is CTAVDGSSNQPQHF. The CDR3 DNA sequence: TGCACTGCGGTAGATGGTTCTTCGAATCAGCCCCAGCATTTT.